This TCR beta chain was identified in a study of cytomegalovirus exposure and HLA in healthy donors. At the level of the study: The roughly 110 validation repertoires were reported in a later analysis to have been generated on the same platform as the approximately 700 first-cohort repertoires. Regarding the study as a whole: Researchers counted approximately 160 TCR beta chains as cytomegalovirus-associated. It was found in a later analysis that first-cohort TCR clusters tended to co-occur in the 100 to 150 validation repertoires. In vitro testing confirmed a few CMV-associated chains as specific for CMV antigens.

The germline V and J ends were trimmed by 8 bases and 1 base, with 12 bases remaining between them. CDR3 length equals 13 residues. Germline CDR1 ENHRY, CDR2 SYGVKD. As concerns this clone: The antigen is unknown.

Clones were read by immunoSEQ multiplex PCR, and TCRdb kept only the in-frame ones, dropping some. The sample shows 300,000 to 350,000 clones, 88% of them seen only once. The sample comprised PBMCs. The V call is TRBV10-3, the J call TRBJ2-7; weak D call: TRBD1 (6 bases). This receptor was taken from a man aged 25 to 45 in good health and CMV-seronegative. CDR3 in amino acids: CAISTGQSYEQYF. CDR3 bases: TGTGCCATCTCAACAGGGCAATCCTACGAGCAGTACTTC.